A selection of T cell receptor beta chains follows, all from one sample in a study of post-analysis software for immune sequencing data. One entry per CDR3 protein results from TCRdb running MiXCR on the PCR reads. The sample holds hundreds of thousands of distinct CDR3 sequences, roughly 30% seen once. What was sequenced was blood. Receptors were obtained from a girl aged 5 to 17 with multiple sclerosis. The CDR3 runs from the conserved cysteine through the conserved F or W.

v_gene	j_gene	CDR3aa
TRBV6-6	.	CASSLPPGQGAYEQYF
TRBV7-7	TRBJ2-1	CASSFGTSGENNEQFF
TRBV19	TRBJ1-2	CASSMQGAGYGYTF
TRBV5-1	TRBJ2-6	CASSFPAGTSGRPIPGANVLTF
TRBV4-3	TRBJ2-1	CASSQDGGEREGTYNEQFF
TRBV7-2	TRBJ2-7	CASSPETSLSYEQYF
TRBV27	TRBJ2-3	CASSFGNAGVPDTQYF
TRBV20-1	TRBJ1-4	CSAKDGQGWYEKLFF
TRBV4-1	TRBJ1-4	CASSQSHYNEKLFF
TRBV5-1	TRBJ2-1	CASVGLASGDEQFF
TRBV5-8	TRBJ2-1	CASSRQGPGQFF
TRBV2	TRBJ2-1	CASSVSSMGNEQFF
TRBV4-1	TRBJ2-4	CASSQIGRSNSGLAKNIQYF
TRBV28	TRBJ2-3	CATRRWGAGTDTQYF
TRBV7-9	TRBJ2-1	CASSLEGTSYEQFF
TRBV5-6	TRBJ2-6	CASSGGHPSGANVLTF
TRBV7-9	TRBJ2-7	CASSLALGGASSYEQYF
TRBV6-1	TRBJ1-5	CASSEGTGKGQPQHF
TRBV29-1	TRBJ2-3	CSAGRRSGRASDTQYF
TRBV12-3/TRBV12-4	TRBJ1-1	CASSLVGLGGVRSEAFF
TRBV5-5	TRBJ2-3	CASTRILAGGPDTQYF
TRBV10-3	TRBJ1-1	CAISEWPGNTEAFF
TRBV20-1	TRBJ2-3	CSARGFARRTDTQYF
TRBV9	TRBJ2-4	CASSVGGQGAYIQYF
TRBV3-1	TRBJ2-4	CASSRAGAAANIQYF
TRBV28	.	CASSLSVGTCEQYF
TRBV24-1	TRBJ2-3	CATSRTDTQYF
TRBV7-2	TRBJ2-7	CASSFVAGKGREQYF
TRBV18	TRBJ1-5	CASSPSWGDPNQPQHF
TRBV3-1	TRBJ2-4	CASSQVLNIQYF
TRBV20-1	.	CSAKGSRGPYEQYF